A single TCR beta chain is shown here with its context. These data belong to a study of blood T cell repertoires in COVID-19. Measured with immunoSEQ multiplex PCR; TCRdb has only the in-frame clones, and not every one. Of fewer than 110,000 clones in the sample, about 86% are singletons; the top ten hold about 3%. Specimen: peripheral blood. The sequence derives from a human donor in a cohort sampled during active COVID-19.

CDR3 protein: CASSPGTSGNYEQYF. The CDR3 DNA reads as TGCGCCAGCAGCCCGGGGACTAGCGGAAACTACGAGCAGTACTTC. This chain joins TRBV5-1 and TRBJ2-7; 11 bases match TRBD2. CDR1 and CDR2 (germline): SGHRS, YFSETQ. J gave up 3 bases and V 4 bases, and 6 bases lay outside the gene matches. This CDR3 has 15 amino acids. Looking up the rest from reference TRBV5-1 and TRBJ2-7 gives the full variable domain: KAGVTQTPRYLIKTRGQQVTLSCSPISGHRSVSWYQQTPGQGLQFLFEYFSETQRNKGNFPGRFSGRQFSNSRSEMNVSTLELGDSALYLCASSPGTSGNYEQYFGPGTRLTVT.